This T cell receptor (beta chain) appears in the sequencing data of a study of beta chain features in type 1 diabetes. Overall study findings and caveats: Shortening that was moderate but significant affected the TCRB CDR3s of Type 1 diabetes patients in all four CD4+ subsets. A cDNA-based sequencing approach could over-represent cells with high TCR expression. The study found fewer insertions and more deletions at VDJ junctions in type 1 diabetes patients.

This clone has a handful of counts. Its antigen is not identified. Since all of the isolated RNA was reverse transcribed, expressed TCRB transcripts were what got sequenced. Clones were read by immunoSEQ multiplex PCR, and TCRdb kept only the in-frame ones, dropping some. The sample has hundreds of thousands of clones; around 15% are singletons. This sequence originates from a man aged 18 to 30 with type 1 diabetes. Sequencing input: naive CD4+ T cells from blood.

CDR3 DNA sequence: TGTGCCAGCAGCCCTTACAGGACCCATGAGCAGTTCTTC. Its protein is CASSPYRTHEQFF. This chain uses TRBV28 with TRBJ2-1; maybe TRBD1 (5 bases). Germline-derived CDR1 and CDR2 are MDHEN and SYDVKM. Trimming pared 6 bases from V and 8 bases from J, leaving 14 bases between. The CDR3 is 13 residues long.